This T cell receptor (beta chain) was obtained from a study of T cells after yellow fever vaccination. Each CDR3 protein gets one entry after TCRdb re-called the 5' RACE reads with MiXCR. The sample holds 110,000 to 150,000 distinct CDR3 sequences, around 6.3% seen once. There are 16 residues in the CDR3. The J segment lost 3 bases and the V segment lost 6 bases, leaving 12 bases of the junction unmatched. Germline V CDR1 and CDR2: MNHEY, SVGEGT. This clonotype was obtained from a young man who received the YFV17D yellow fever vaccine. The genes are TRBV6-2 or TRBV6-3 and TRBJ2-7, with 9 bases matching TRBD1. The source was CD4+ T cells sorted from PBMCs, collected 10 days after the yellow fever booster vaccination. The CDR3 here is CASSPPRQGGNYEQYF. CDR3 DNA sequence: TGTGCCAGCAGCCCACCTAGACAGGGGGGCAACTACGAGCAGTACTTC.